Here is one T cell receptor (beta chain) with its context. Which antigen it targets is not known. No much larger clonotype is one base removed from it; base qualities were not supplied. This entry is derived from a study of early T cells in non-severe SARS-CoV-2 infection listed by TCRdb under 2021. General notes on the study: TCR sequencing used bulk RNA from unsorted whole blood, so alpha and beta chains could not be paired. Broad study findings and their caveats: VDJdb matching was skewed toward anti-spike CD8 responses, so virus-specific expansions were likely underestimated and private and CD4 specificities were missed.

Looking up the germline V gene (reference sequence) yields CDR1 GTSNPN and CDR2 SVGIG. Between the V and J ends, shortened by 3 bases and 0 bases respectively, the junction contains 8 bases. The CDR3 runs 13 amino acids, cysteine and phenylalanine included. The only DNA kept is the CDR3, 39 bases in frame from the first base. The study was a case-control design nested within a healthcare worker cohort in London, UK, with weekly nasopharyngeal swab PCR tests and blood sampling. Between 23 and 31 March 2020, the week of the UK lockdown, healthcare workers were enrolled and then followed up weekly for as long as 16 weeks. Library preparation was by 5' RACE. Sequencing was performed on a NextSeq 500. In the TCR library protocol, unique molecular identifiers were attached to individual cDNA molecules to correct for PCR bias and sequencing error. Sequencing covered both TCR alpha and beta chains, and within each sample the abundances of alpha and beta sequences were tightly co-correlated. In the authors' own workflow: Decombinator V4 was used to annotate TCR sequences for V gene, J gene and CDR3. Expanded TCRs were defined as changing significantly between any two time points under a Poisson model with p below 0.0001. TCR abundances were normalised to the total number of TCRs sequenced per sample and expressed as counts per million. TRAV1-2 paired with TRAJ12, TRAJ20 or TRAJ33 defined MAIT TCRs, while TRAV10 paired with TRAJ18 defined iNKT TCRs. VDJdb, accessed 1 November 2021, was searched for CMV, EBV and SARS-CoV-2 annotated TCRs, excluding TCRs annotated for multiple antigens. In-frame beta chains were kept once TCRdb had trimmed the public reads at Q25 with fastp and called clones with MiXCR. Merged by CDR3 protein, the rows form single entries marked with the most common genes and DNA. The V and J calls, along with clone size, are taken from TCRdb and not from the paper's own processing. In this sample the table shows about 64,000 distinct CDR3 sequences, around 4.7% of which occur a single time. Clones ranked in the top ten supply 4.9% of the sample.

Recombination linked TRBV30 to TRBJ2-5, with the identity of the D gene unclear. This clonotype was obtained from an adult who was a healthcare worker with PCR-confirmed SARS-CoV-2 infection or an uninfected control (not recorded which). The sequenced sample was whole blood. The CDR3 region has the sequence CAWRTPYQETQYF. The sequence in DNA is TGTGCCTGGAGAACACCTTACCAAGAGACCCAGTACTTC.